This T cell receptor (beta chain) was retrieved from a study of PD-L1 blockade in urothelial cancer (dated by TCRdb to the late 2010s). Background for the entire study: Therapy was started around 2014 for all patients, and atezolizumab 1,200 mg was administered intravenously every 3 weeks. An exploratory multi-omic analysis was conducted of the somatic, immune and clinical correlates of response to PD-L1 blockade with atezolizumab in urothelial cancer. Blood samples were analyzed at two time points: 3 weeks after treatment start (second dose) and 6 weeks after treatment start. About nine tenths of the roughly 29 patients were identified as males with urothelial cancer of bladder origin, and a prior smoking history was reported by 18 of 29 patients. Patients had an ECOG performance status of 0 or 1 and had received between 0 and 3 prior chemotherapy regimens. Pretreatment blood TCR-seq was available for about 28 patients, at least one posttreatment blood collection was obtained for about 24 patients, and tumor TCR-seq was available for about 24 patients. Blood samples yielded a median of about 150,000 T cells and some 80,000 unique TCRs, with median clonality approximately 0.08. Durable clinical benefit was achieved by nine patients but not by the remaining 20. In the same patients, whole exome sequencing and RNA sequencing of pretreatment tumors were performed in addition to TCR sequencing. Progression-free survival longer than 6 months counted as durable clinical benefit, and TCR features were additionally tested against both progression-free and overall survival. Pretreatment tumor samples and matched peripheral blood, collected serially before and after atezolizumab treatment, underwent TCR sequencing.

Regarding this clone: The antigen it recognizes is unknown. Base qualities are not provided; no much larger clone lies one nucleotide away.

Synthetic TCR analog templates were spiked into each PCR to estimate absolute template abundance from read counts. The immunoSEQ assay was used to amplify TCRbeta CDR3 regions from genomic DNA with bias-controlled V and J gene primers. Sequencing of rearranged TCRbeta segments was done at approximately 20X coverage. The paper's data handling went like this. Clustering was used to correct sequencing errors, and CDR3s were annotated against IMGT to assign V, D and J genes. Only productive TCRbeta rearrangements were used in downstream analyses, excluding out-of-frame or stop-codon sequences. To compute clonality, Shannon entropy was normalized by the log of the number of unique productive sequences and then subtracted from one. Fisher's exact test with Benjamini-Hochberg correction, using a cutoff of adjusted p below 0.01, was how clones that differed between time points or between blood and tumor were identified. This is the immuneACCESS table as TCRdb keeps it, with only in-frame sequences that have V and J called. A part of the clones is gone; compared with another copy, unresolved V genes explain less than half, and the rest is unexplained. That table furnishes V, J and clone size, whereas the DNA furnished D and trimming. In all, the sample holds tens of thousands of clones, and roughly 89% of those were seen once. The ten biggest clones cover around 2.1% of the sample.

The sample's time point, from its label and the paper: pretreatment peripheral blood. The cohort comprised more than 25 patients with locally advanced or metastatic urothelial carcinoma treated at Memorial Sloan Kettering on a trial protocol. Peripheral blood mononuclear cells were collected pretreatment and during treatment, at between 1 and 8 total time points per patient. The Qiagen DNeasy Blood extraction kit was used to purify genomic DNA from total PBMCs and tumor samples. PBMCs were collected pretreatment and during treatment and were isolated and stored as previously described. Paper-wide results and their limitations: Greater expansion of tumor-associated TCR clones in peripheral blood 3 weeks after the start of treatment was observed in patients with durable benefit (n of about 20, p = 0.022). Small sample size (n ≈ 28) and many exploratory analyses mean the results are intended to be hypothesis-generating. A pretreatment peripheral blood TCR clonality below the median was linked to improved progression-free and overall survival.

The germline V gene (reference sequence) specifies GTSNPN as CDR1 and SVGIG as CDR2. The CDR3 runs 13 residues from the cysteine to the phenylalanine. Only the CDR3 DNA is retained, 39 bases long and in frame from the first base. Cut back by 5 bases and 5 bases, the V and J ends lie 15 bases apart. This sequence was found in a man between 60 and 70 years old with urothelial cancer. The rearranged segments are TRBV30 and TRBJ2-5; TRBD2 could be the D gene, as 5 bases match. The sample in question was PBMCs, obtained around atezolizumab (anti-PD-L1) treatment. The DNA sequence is TGTGCCTGGGTAGGTGCTAGCCGGGAGACCCAGTACTTC. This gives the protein CAWVGASRETQYF. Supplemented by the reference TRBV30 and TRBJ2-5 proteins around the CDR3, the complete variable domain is SQTIHQWPATLVQPVGSPLSLECTVEGTSNPNLYWYRQAAGRGLQLLFYSVGIGQISSEVPQNLSASRPQDRQFILSSKKLLLSDSGFYLCAWVGASRETQYFGPGTRLLVL.